This T cell receptor (beta chain) comes out of a study of beta chain features in type 1 diabetes. Per the germline V gene, CDR1 is KGHSH and CDR2 is LQKENI. This CDR3 contains 12 residues. V was cut by 6 bases and J by 1 base, with 7 bases left in between. Whole-study results and caveats: Patients showed naive, central memory and Treg TCRB repertoires that appeared more similar than those of healthy donors.

This clone was observed at least ten times. Its antigen is unidentified. Sequenced material consisted of expressed TCRB transcripts (all of the isolated RNA was reverse transcribed). TCRdb's copy holds only in-frame clones and misses some; the assay was immunoSEQ multiplex PCR. Of around 170,000 clones in the sample, just over 9% are singletons; the top ten hold around 2.5%. The TCR was taken from a woman aged 18-29 years in good health. Sequencing was carried out using central memory CD4+ T cells from blood. The chain couples TRBV18 to TRBJ2-7, with D maybe TRBD1 (6 bases). CDR3 coding DNA: TGTGCCAGCTCGGACAGTTCCTACGAGCAGTACTTC. Translated: CASSDSSYEQYF.